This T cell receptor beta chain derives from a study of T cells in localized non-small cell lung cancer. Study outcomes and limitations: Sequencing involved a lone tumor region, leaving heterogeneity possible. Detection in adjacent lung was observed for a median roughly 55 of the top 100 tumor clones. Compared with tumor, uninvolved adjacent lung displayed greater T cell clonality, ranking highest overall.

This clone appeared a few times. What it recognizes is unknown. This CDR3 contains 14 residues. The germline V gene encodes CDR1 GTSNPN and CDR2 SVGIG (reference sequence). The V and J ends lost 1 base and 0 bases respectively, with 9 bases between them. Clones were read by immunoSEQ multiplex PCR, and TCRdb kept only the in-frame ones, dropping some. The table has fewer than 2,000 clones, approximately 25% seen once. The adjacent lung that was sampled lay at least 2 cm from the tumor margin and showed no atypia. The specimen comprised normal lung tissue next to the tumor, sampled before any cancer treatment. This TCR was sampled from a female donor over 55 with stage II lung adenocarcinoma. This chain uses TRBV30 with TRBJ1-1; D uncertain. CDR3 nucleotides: TGTGCCTGGAGTGCGATCAGACTGAACACTGAAGCTTTCTTT. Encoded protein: CAWSAIRLNTEAFF. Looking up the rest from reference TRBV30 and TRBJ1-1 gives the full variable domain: SQTIHQWPATLVQPVGSPLSLECTVEGTSNPNLYWYRQAAGRGLQLLFYSVGIGQISSEVPQNLSASRPQDRQFILSSKKLLLSDSGFYLCAWSAIRLNTEAFFGQGTRLTVV.